The 10 T cell receptor beta chains listed next were all sequenced from one sample in a study of OX40 agonist ivuxolimab in advanced cancers. Sequencing was performed with immunoSEQ multiplex PCR; in TCRdb, only in-frame clones are kept and a portion is missing. The sample yields approximately 60,000 clones, approximately 84% seen once. The sample in question was CD4+ or CD8+ T cells sorted from blood, obtained in a trial of the OX40 agonist ivuxolimab. These receptors originate from an adult with an advanced solid tumor such as melanoma, head and neck, liver or kidney cancer.

The genes are TRBV7-2 and TRBJ2-7; possibly TRBD1 for D (5 bases). The CDR3 sequence is 12 residues long. Germline CDR1 and CDR2: SGHTA and FQGNSA. V lost 5 bases, J lost 3 bases, and 8 bases lay in between. The CDR3 DNA reads as TGTGCCAGCAGCCAAGACAGCTACGAGCAGTACTTC. Protein sequence: CASSQDSYEQYF. Based on the CDR3 plus reference TRBV7-2 and TRBJ2-7, the full variable domain is GAGVSQSPSNKVTEKGKDVELRCDPISGHTALYWYRQSLGQGLEFLIYFQGNSAPDKSGLPSDRFSAERTGGSVSTLTIQRTQQEDSAVYLCASSQDSYEQYFGPGTRLTVT.

The chain employs TRBV6-1 and TRBJ2-5, with TRBD2 identical over 13 bases. Looked up from germline, CDR1 is MNHNS and CDR2 is SASEGT. The CDR3 sequence is 15 residues long. J lost 1 base, V lost 10 bases, and 6 bases had no gene match. CDR3 coding DNA: TGTGCCACCAGGACTAGCGGGAGTGCCCAAGAGACCCAGTACTTC. This encodes CATRTSGSAQETQYF.

The chain employs TRBV7-6 and TRBJ1-5, with D perhaps TRBD1 (5 bases). The CDR3 is 14 residues long. Germline CDR1 is SGHVS and CDR2 is FNYEAQ. The V end was cut by 0 bases, the J end by 6 bases, with 9 bases between. The CDR3 DNA reads as TGTGCCAGCAGCTTAGCTAGGGGATCTCAGCCCCAGCATTTT. It translates to CASSLARGSQPQHF.

V is TRBV5-5 and J is TRBJ1-4; TRBD1 is a possible D gene (6 bases). Between the trimmed V and J ends, which lost 3 bases and 2 bases, there was a span of 14 bases. Germline V gives CDR1 SGHKS, CDR2 YYEKEE (reference sequence). This CDR3 contains 16 residues. The CDR3 loop reads CASSYGQFGTNEKLFF. The CDR3 region has the DNA TGTGCCAGCAGCTATGGACAGTTTGGGACTAATGAAAAACTGTTTTTT. Filled out from reference TRBV5-5 and TRBJ1-4, the complete variable domain reads DAGVTQSPTHLIKTRGQQVTLRCSPISGHKSVSWYQQVLGQGPQFIFQYYEKEERGRGNFPDRFSARQFPNYSSELNVNALLLGDSALYLCASSYGQFGTNEKLFFGSGTQLSVL.

The gene calls are TRBV5-4 and TRBJ2-7, with 10 bases matching TRBD1. This CDR3 is built from 16 residues. The V and J ends lost 3 bases and 1 base, in that order; junction bases with no gene match: 7. Germline CDR1 reads SGHNT; CDR2 reads YYREEE (reference sequence). The CDR3 reads CASSSSGTGVSYEQYF. The CDR3 nucleotides read TGTGCCAGCAGCTCATCCGGGACAGGGGTTTCCTACGAGCAGTACTTC.

J is TRBJ2-3 and V is TRBV15; 8 bases agree with TRBD2. Germline CDR1 and CDR2: LNHNV and YYDKDF (reference sequence). Trimming at V came to 0 bases and at J to 0 bases, leaving 8 bases not matched to a gene. CDR3 size: 18 residues. In nucleotides, the CDR3 is TGTGCCACCAGCAGAGATGGTTTAGTAGCGGGAAGCACAGATACGCAGTATTTT. Translation gives CATSRDGLVAGSTDTQYF.

In this sample, this clone turned up a few times. The V and J genes are TRBV10-3 and TRBJ1-2, with D unclear. CDR3 size: 13 residues. Trimming took 0 bases from V and 4 from J, leaving 6 bases between them. From germline, CDR1 is ENHRY and CDR2 SYGVKD. The CDR3: CAISESPGYGYTF. The CDR3 DNA is TGTGCCATCAGTGAGTCGCCAGGCTATGGCTACACCTTC.

This clone was found once. The chain recombines TRBV7-2 with TRBJ1-1; no firm D call. The germline V and J ends were trimmed by 0 bases and 0 bases, with 5 bases remaining between them. Germline assignment: CDR1 SGHTA and CDR2 FQGNSA. The CDR3 has 14 residues. The CDR3 spells CASSLAVMNTEAFF. The DNA of the CDR3 is TGTGCCAGCAGCTTAGCGGTCATGAACACTGAAGCTTTCTTT.

J is TRBJ1-5 and V is TRBV4-3; D is unclear. Germline values: CDR1 LGHNA, CDR2 YSLEER. This CDR3 is 16 amino acids long. V was shortened by 0 bases and J by 3 bases, with 12 bases between the two germline ends. DNA of the CDR3: TGCGCCAGCAGCCAAGATTTCATTAGTAACAATCAGCCCCAGCATTTT. Protein sequence: CASSQDFISNNQPQHF.

This clone was recorded a few times. The V gene is TRBV23-1, the J gene TRBJ2-1, with 14 positions matching TRBD2. TRBV23-1 is an ORF; its function is uncertain. J was trimmed by 1 base and V by 7 bases; bases with no gene match: 6. The CDR3 is 17 amino acids. CDR3 amino acids: CASTGTSGSGSYNEQFF. The CDR3 DNA follows: TGCGCCAGCACCGGGACTAGCGGGAGTGGTTCCTACAATGAGCAGTTCTTC.